The entry below describes one T cell receptor (beta chain). This entry belongs to a study of human T cells and chemical hapten exposure. The time point here: pre-sensitization, week 0. Treatment denoted: therapeutic diphenylcyclopropenone sensitization with weekly scalp DPC. Donors were 18 to 70-year-old alopecia patients suitable for DPC. For the library, individual cDNA molecules each received unique molecular identifiers. Per the original data handling: Sampled TCR counts reached a median of roughly 90,000 per sample, with values ranging from roughly 20,000 to 700,000. In TCRdb, the RACE reads were re-called with MiXCR into one record per CDR3 protein. The V and J calls were not made by the authors but by TCRdb's processing. The sample carries some 360,000 distinct CDR3 sequences, approximately 5.1% recorded once. This CDR3 contains 15 residues. From germline, CDR1 is SEHNR and CDR2 FQNEAQ (reference sequence). The ends lost 4 bases at V and 9 bases at J; junction bases unmatched: 12.

Sequencing was performed on whole blood, taken in connection with sensitization to the hapten diphenylcyclopropenone (DPC). The rearrangement uses TRBV7-9 and TRBJ2-1; 7 nucleotides agree with TRBD1. The TCR originated in a woman aged 45-60 years with alopecia areata. Some clones in this sample may be carry-over from other donors' samples. Here the CDR3 DNA reads TGTGCCAGCAGCTCCTCGACAGGGTTTAGGGGTGAGCAGTTCTTC. It encodes CASSSSTGFRGEQFF.